The next 3 T cell receptor beta chains were all read from a single sample in a study of human T cells and chemical hapten exposure (dated by TCRdb to the early 2020s). Library preparation was by RACE. The sequencer listed for this sample is NextSeq 500. The public reads were reprocessed in TCRdb via fastp at Q25 and MiXCR, keeping in-frame beta chains. Each record represents a unique CDR3 protein, reported with the most common genes and DNA among its rows. A total of around 99,000 distinct CDR3 sequences appear in this sample, over 10% of them only once. Jointly, the top ten make up approximately 2% of the sample. The intended sense of this specimen's time point label: patch test 1, 2 weeks after DPC sensitization. The sample's treatment or condition, from its label and the paper: therapeutic diphenylcyclopropenone sensitization with weekly scalp DPC. The sample was whole blood, taken in connection with sensitization to the hapten diphenylcyclopropenone (DPC). All receptors come from a woman in her thirties or forties with alopecia areata. Some clones in this sample may be carry-over from other donors' samples.

The chain links TRBV28 to TRBJ2-3, with D hard to call. The germline V gene encodes CDR1 MDHEN and CDR2 SYDVKM. There are 13 residues in the CDR3. V lost 10 bases, J lost 4 bases, and 15 bases lay in between. CDR3 sequence: CATVGAVPDTQYF. CDR3 coding DNA: TGTGCCACCGTGGGCGCAGTCCCAGATACGCAGTATTTT.

Only a few counts were recorded for this clonotype. V usage is TRBV6-1 and J usage is TRBJ2-1; the D is unclear. The CDR3 is 12 residues long. The V end was cut by 5 bases, the J end by 6 bases, with 8 bases between. From germline, CDR1 is MNHNS and CDR2 SASEGT. CDR3 loop: CASSQYTNEQFF. The CDR3 DNA is TGTGCCAGCAGTCAGTACACCAATGAGCAGTTCTTC.

This clonotype was counted only a few times. This rearrangement joins TRBV9 to TRBJ1-1; 7 bases match TRBD1. The CDR3 runs 14 residues. Trimming cost V 0 bases and J 5 bases; bases outside gene matches: 4. Looked up from germline, CDR1 is SGDLS and CDR2 is YYNGEE. The CDR3 here is CASSVAGGGTEAFF. CDR3 in DNA: TGTGCCAGCAGCGTAGCAGGGGGTGGTACTGAAGCTTTCTTT.